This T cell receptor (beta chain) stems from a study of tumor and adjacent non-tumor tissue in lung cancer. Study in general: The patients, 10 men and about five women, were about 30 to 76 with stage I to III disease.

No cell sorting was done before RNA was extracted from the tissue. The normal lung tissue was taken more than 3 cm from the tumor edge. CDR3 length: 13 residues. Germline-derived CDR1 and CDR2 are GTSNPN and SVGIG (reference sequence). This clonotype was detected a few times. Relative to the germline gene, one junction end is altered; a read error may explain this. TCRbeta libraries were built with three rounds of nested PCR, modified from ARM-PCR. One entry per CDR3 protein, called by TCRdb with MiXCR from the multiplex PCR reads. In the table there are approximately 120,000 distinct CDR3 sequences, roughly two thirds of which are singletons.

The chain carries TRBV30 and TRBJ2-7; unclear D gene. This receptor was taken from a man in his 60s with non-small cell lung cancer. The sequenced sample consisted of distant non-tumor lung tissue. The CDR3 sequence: CAWSVKGQREQCF. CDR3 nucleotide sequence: TGTGCCTGGAGTGTGAAAGGGCAGCGCGAGCAGTGCTTC.